This T cell receptor beta chain was identified during a study of shared clonotypes between healthy human individuals. The investigators split CD4+ cells into a CD45RA+ naive subset and a CD45RA-negative memory subset. Every immunoSEQ plate was one replicate of a subset's evenly spread DNA. The data were produced by immunoSEQ multiplex PCR, yet TCRdb's version contains in-frame clones alone and is incomplete. Here the sample spans about 1 million clones, roughly 80% being singletons. Trimming took 4 bases from V and 6 from J, leaving 16 bases between them. The germline CDR1 and CDR2 sequences are SGHDT and YYEEEE. The CDR3 contains 14 residues.

This chain joins TRBV5-6 and TRBJ1-2, with a possible D match to TRBD1 (6 bases). This TCR derives from a man aged 18 to 30 in good health. The material sequenced was memory CD4+ T cells sorted from blood. Subset here: CD45RA-negative fraction. The CDR3 protein is CASSPGDFVDGYTF. The CDR3 DNA reads TGTGCCAGCAGCCCAGGGGACTTCGTGGATGGCTACACCTTC.